This T cell receptor (beta chain) was identified in a study of blood T cell repertoires in COVID-19. Study-wide background: COVID-19 samples collected from the United States, Italy and Spain covered acute and convalescent phases. Nucleic acid was either cDNA or gDNA, and it came from T cells, B-cell-depleted T cells, or PBMCs.

Recruited during active infection, patients (from Seattle) were subsequently followed longitudinally. This clone was picked up one time. This CDR3 is 12 amino acids long. CDR1 and CDR2 (germline): MNHEY, SMNVEV (reference sequence). Trimming cost V 10 bases and J 6 bases, with 14 bases left between them. Original processing methods: Amplifying reference gene primers gave estimates of nucleated cell counts. The method was immunoSEQ multiplex PCR; TCRdb's version includes in-frame clones alone and lacks a portion of them. V, J and clone size derive from that table, while D and trimming were established from the DNA sequence. The sample contains about 480,000 clones, roughly 87% of which appear only once.

The sequenced sample consisted of peripheral blood. The source is a young man with COVID-19, enrolled during active disease. The chain recombines TRBV27 with TRBJ2-3; D gene uncertain. The CDR3 here is CATKTGADTQYF. CDR3 in DNA: TGTGCCACCAAGACTGGCGCGGATACGCAGTATTTT.